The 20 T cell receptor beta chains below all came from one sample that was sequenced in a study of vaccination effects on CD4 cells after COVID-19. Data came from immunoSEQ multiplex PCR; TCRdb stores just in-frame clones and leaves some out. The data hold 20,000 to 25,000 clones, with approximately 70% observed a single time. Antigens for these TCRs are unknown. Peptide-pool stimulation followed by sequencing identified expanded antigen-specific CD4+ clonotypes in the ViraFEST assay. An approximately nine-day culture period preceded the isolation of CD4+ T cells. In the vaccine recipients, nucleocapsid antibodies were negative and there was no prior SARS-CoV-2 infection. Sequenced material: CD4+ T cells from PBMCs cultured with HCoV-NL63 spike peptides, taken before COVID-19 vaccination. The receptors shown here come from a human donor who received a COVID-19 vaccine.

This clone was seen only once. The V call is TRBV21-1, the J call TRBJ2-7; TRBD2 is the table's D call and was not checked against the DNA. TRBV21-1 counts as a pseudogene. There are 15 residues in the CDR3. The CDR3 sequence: CASSLRRGRSYEQYF. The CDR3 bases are TGTGCCAGCAGCCTACGGCGGGGTCGCTCCTACGAGCAGTACTTC.

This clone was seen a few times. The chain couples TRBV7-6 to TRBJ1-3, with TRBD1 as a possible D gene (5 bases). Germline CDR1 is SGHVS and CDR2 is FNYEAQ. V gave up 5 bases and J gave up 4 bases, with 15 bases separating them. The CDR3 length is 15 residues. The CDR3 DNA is TGTGCCAGCAGCCCGGGCAGGACATTGGGAAACACCATATATTTT. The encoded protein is CASSPGRTLGNTIYF.

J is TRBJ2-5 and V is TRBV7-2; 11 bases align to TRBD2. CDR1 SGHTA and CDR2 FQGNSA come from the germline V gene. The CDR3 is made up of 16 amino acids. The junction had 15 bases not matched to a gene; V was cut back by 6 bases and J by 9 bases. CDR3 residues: CASRPNSGGAGEAQYF. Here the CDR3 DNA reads TGTGCCAGCAGACCAAATAGCGGGGGGGCCGGGGAGGCCCAGTACTTC.

CDR3 bases: TGTGCCAGCAGCTCACTAGGACTAGCGGGAGGGCCCGGGGAGCTGTTTTTT. It specifies CASSSLGLAGGPGELFF. The V gene is TRBV5-6, the J gene TRBJ2-2; 15 bases are shared with TRBD2. V gave up 3 bases and J gave up 6 bases; unmatched junction bases: 6. In germline, CDR1 is SGHDT, CDR2 YYEEEE. The CDR3 contains 17 residues.

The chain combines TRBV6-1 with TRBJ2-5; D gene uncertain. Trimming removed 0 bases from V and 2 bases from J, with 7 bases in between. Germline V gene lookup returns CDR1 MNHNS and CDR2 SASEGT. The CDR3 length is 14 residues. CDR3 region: CASSEAAEQETQYF. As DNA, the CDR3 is TGTGCCAGCAGTGAAGCGGCGGAGCAAGAGACCCAGTACTTC.

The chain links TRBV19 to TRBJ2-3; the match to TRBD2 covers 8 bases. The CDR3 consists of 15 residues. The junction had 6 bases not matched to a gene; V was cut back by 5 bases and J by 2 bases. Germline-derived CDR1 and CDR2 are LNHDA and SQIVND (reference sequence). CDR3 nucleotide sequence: TGTGCCAGTAGTTTCGGGGGGGCGAACACAGATACGCAGTATTTT. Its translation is CASSFGGANTDTQYF.

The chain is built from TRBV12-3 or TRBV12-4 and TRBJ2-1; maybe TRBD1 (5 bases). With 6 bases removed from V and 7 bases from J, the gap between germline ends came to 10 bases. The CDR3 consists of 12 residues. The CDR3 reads CASRGLENEQFF. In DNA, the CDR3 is TGTGCCAGCAGGGGGCTGGAAAATGAGCAGTTCTTC.

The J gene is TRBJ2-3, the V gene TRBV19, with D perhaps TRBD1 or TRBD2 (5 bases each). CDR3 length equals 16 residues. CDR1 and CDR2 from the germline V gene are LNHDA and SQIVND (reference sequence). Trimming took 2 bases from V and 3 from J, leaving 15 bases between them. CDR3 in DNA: TGTGCCAGTAGTATAAGGCTGGGGGAAGAGACAGATACGCAGTATTTT. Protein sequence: CASSIRLGEETDTQYF.

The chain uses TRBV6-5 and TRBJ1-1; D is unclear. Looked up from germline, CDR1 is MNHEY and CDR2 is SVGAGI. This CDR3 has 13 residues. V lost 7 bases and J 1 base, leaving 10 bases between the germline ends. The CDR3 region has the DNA TGTGCCAGCAACCCCCTATCGAACACTGAAGCTTTCTTT. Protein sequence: CASNPLSNTEAFF.

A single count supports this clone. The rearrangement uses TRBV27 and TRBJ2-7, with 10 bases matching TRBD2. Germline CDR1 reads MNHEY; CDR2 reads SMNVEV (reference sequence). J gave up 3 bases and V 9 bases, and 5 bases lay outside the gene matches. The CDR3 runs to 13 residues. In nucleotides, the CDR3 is TGTGCCAGTTCCCCTAGCGGGAGCTACGAGCAGTACTTC. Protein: CASSPSGSYEQYF.

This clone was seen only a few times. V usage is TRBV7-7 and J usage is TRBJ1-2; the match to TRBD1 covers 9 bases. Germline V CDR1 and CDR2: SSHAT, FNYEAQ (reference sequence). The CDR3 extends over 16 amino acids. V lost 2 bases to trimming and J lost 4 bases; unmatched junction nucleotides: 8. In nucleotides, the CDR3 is TGTGCCAGCAGCTTATCTAGGACAGGGGACATCTATGGCTACACCTTC. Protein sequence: CASSLSRTGDIYGYTF.

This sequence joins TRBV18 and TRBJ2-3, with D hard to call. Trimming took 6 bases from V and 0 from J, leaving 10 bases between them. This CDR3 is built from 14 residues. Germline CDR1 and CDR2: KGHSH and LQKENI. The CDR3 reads CASSPLSSTDTQYF. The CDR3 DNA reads TGTGCCAGCTCGCCATTATCCAGCACAGATACGCAGTATTTT. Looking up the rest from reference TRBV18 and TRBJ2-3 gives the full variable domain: NAGVMQNPRHLVRRRGQEARLRCSPMKGHSHVYWYRQLPEEGLKFMVYLQKENIIDESGMPKERFSAEFPKEGPSILRIQQVVRGDSAAYFCASSPLSSTDTQYFGPGTRLTVL.

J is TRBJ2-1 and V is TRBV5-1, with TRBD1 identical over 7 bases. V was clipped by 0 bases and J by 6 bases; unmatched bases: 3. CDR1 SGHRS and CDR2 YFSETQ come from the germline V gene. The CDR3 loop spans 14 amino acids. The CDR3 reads CASSLEGDSNEQFF. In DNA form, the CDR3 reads TGCGCCAGCAGCTTGGAAGGGGACAGCAATGAGCAGTTCTTC.

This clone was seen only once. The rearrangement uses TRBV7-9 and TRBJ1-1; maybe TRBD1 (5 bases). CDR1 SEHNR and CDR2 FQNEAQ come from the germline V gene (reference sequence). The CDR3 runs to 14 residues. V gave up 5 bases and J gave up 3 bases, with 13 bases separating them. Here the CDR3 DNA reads TGTGCCAGCAGCCCGATGGGGGGTCACACTGAAGCTTTCTTT. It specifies CASSPMGGHTEAFF. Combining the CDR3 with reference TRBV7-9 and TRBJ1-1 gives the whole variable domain DTGVSQNPRHKITKRGQNVTFRCDPISEHNRLYWYRQTLGQGPEFLTYFQNEAQLEKSRLLSDRFSAERPKGSFSTLEIQRTEQGDSAMYLCASSPMGGHTEAFFGQGTRLTVV.

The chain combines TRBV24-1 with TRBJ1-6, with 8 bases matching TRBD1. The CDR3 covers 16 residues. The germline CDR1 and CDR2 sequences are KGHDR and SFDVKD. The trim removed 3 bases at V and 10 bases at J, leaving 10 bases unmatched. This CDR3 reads CATSDPRTGSNSPLHF. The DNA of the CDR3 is TGTGCCACCAGTGATCCCAGGACAGGGTCTAACTCACCCCTCCACTTT.

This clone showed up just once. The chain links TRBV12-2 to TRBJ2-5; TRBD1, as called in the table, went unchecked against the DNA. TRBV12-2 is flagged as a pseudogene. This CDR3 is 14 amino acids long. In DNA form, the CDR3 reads TGTGCAAGTCGCCTCCGGACAGTCCAAGAGACCCAGTACTTC. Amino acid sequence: CASRLRTVQETQYF.

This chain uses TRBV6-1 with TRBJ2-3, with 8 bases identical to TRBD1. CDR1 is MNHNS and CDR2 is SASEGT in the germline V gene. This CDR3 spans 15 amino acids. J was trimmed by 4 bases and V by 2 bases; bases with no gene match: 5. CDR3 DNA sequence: TGTGCCAGCAGTGAACATGCAGGGGGCTCAGATACGCAGTATTTT. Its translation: CASSEHAGGSDTQYF.

This CDR3 reads CASNQRGVNTEAFF. The CDR3, as DNA: TGTGCCAGCAACCAGAGGGGCGTGAACACTGAAGCTTTCTTT. The V gene is TRBV9, the J gene TRBJ1-1, with D perhaps TRBD1 (5 bases). Trimming cost V 6 bases and J 0 bases, with 12 bases left between them. This CDR3 has 14 residues. Germline CDR1 SGDLS, CDR2 YYNGEE.

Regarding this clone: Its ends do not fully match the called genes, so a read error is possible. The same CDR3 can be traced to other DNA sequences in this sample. CDR3 sequence: CATSRESVGDYEQYF. CDR3 sequence (DNA): TGTGCCACCAGCAGGGAATCAGTCGGGGACTACGAGCAATACTTC. The chain combines TRBV15 with TRBJ2-7; 7 bases are a match to TRBD2. This CDR3 has 15 amino acids. Germline V lookup: CDR1 LNHNV, CDR2 YYDKDF (reference sequence).

The CDR3 DNA reads TGCAGCGTTTGGCCGAGGGCCTCCTATCTGGGTTTCTTT. It yields the protein CSVWPRASYLGFF. J is TRBJ1-1 and V is TRBV29-1; D is uncertain. This CDR3 has 13 residues. The V end lost 5 bases, the J end lost 13 bases, and 23 bases lay between the germline ends. From germline, CDR1 is SQVTM and CDR2 ANQGSEA.